This entry lists 26 T cell receptor beta chains sequenced from one sample in a study of tumor and adjacent non-tumor tissue in lung cancer. A modified ARM-PCR protocol with three rounds of nested PCR amplified TCRbeta. A single record per CDR3 protein comes from TCRdb applying MiXCR to the multiplex PCR reads. Among over 110,000 distinct CDR3 sequences, approximately 72% were seen once, and the ten largest hold roughly 20%. This sample's RNA came from whole unsorted tissue. Sample: lung tumor tissue. These receptors were collected from a man aged 60-69 years with small cell lung cancer.

In DNA, the CDR3 is TGTGCCAGCAGCCCTACTAGCGGGAGGGTTTCAGAGACCCAGTACTTC. Protein: CASSPTSGRVSETQYF. The J gene is TRBJ2-5, the V gene TRBV7-9; 13 bases agree with TRBD2. Per the germline V gene, CDR1 is SEHNR and CDR2 is FQNEAQ (reference sequence). Losses at the gene ends were 5 bases for V and 4 bases for J; bases not matched to a gene: 7. The CDR3 is 16 residues long.

With regard to this clonotype: Given the absence of the conserved phenylalanine or tryptophan at the CDR3 end, a read error is likely. V gene TRBV5-1 combines with J gene TRBJ2-7, with unresolved D. V was trimmed by 6 bases and J by 1 base, leaving 14 bases between them. CDR3 length equals 14 residues. CDR1 and CDR2 (germline): SGHRS, YFSETQ. The CDR3 loop reads CASTSAGTSYEQYL. In DNA form, the CDR3 reads TGCGCCAGCACTTCCGCAGGCACTTCCTACGAGCAGTACCTC.

In regard to this clonotype: Since the CDR3 does not end with the conserved phenylalanine or tryptophan, this likely comes from a read error. The genes are TRBV5-1 and TRBJ2-7, with TRBD1 matching 8 bases. The junction had 4 bases not matched to a gene; V was cut back by 0 bases and J by 2 bases. Germline V gives CDR1 SGHRS, CDR2 YFSETQ. CDR3 length: 15 amino acids. CDR3 loop: CASSLAGTGTYEQYL. The CDR3 DNA sequence: TGCGCCAGCAGCTTGGCCGGGACAGGTACCTACGAGCAGTACTTA.

The sample holds many counts of this clonotype. The CDR3 DNA is TGCAGTGCTCCCCGTGGGGGCCAAGAGACCCAGTACTTC. Protein product: CSAPRGGQETQYF. J is TRBJ2-5 and V is TRBV20-1, with D perhaps being TRBD1 or TRBD2 (5 bases each). There are 13 residues in the CDR3. The V and J ends lost 5 bases and 1 base respectively, with 11 bases between them. Germline loops: CDR1 DFQATT, CDR2 SNEGSKA (reference sequence).

Notes on this clonotype: As the CDR3 is not closed by the conserved phenylalanine or tryptophan, this likely results from a read error. V gene TRBV6-5 combines with J gene TRBJ2-1; TRBD2 is a possible D gene (5 bases). V shed 3 bases and J shed 6 bases, with 18 bases lying between them. Germline CDR1 is MNHEY and CDR2 is SVGAGI. The CDR3 length is 16 residues. CDR3 residues: CASSYHGEGGGNEQFL. For the CDR3, the DNA is TGTGCCAGCAGTTATCATGGAGAGGGTGGTGGCAATGAGCAGTTCTTG.

To note about this clonotype: Germline and junction disagree at one end, which may indicate a read error. This chain joins TRBV4-2 and TRBJ1-1; D might be TRBD1 (5 bases). The CDR3 is made up of 13 amino acids. CDR1 and CDR2 (germline): LGHNA, YNFKEQ. CDR3 DNA sequence: TGTGCCAGCACCCAAGTCGGGACGGCAGAAGCTTTCTTT. As protein: CASTQVGTAEAFF.

CDR3 DNA: TGTGCCAGCAGTTACGTCGGCGGTGCGCAGTTCTTC. It is translated as CASSYVGGAQFF. The chain links TRBV6-5 to TRBJ2-1; no clear D gene. CDR3 size: 12 residues. The V end was cut by 2 bases, the J end by 12 bases, with 11 bases between. Germline V gene sequence: CDR1 MNHEY, CDR2 SVGAGI.

Worth noting for this clonotype: Germline and junction disagree at one end, which may indicate a read error. The chain is built from TRBV6-5 and TRBJ2-2, with 8 bases that match TRBD1. Germline CDR1 reads MNHEY; CDR2 reads SVGAGI. This CDR3 has 14 residues. This chain's CDR3 is CASRRDRSTEELFF. The CDR3 bases are TGTGCCAGCAGAAGGGACAGGAGCACCGAGGAGCTGTTTTTT.

In this sample, this clonotype turned up a few times. The chain links TRBV5-6 to TRBJ2-3, with D hard to call. Germline V gene sequence: CDR1 SGHDT, CDR2 YYEEEE. The CDR3 runs 14 residues. Trimming pared 0 bases from V and 5 bases from J, leaving 10 bases between. The DNA for the CDR3 is TGTGCCAGCAGCTTGGGTCGATTGGTAGATACGCAGTATTTT. Translation: CASSLGRLVDTQYF.

Notes on this clonotype: This sequence may be a read error, since a much larger clone differs from it by one base. J is TRBJ2-2 and V is TRBV29-1; no clear D. Germline V lookup: CDR1 SQVTM, CDR2 ANQGSEA. The CDR3 spans 10 residues. The CDR3 bases are TGCGGGGTGAACACCGGGGAGCTGTTTTTT. Translating it yields CGVNTGELFF.

Points on this clonotype: A much larger clone lies one base from this, so it may be a read error. This chain connects TRBV29-1 to TRBJ1-2, with TRBD1 matching over 8 bases. The junction had 7 bases not matched to a gene; V was cut back by 6 bases and J by 4 bases. Germline loops: CDR1 SQVTM, CDR2 ANQGSEA. There are 13 residues in the CDR3. The CDR3 bases are TGCAGCGTGGAGTGGACAGGGTCCTATGGCTACACCTTC. Translated, it gives CSVEWTGSYGYTF.

As to this clonotype: At one end, the junction sequence differs from germline, possibly due to a read error. The V call is TRBV6-6, the J call TRBJ2-1; 8 positions agree with TRBD2. This CDR3 is 16 amino acids long. CDR1 is MNHNY and CDR2 is SVGAGI in the germline V gene (reference sequence). In DNA, the CDR3 is TGTGCCAACAGCTCGCTAGCGGGCACAACCTACAATGAGCAGATCTTC. Its translation is CANSSLAGTTYNEQIF.

The sample holds many counts of this clonotype. CDR3 sequence (DNA): TGTGCCAGCACAGGGGGCATTGGCACCGGGGAGCTGTTTTTT. This sequence encodes CASTGGIGTGELFF. The chain has TRBV6-1 and TRBJ2-2; 8 nucleotides line up with TRBD1. Germline V gene sequence: CDR1 MNHNS, CDR2 SASEGT. This CDR3 contains 14 residues. V shed 7 bases, J shed 4 bases, and the junction held 5 bases outside the gene matches.

This chain joins TRBV20-1 and TRBJ2-6; D may correspond to TRBD1 or TRBD2 (5 bases each). Between the trimmed V and J ends, which lost 6 bases and 13 bases, there was a span of 31 bases. This CDR3 is 17 amino acids long. Germline V gene lookup returns CDR1 DFQATT and CDR2 SNEGSKA (reference sequence). The CDR3 DNA sequence: TGCAGTGCCCCACTAGGGGCCGCCGTCTCTGGGGCCAGTGTCCTGACTTTC. Its protein is CSAPLGAAVSGASVLTF.

The V and J genes are TRBV5-8 and TRBJ2-7, with 8 bases matching TRBD1. V lost 4 bases, J lost 2 bases, and 11 bases stayed unmatched. Germline V CDR1 and CDR2: SGHTS, YDEGEE. The CDR3 has 16 residues. CDR3 residues: CASSPLRTGCPYEQYF. In nucleotides, the CDR3 is TGTGCCAGCAGCCCACTCAGGACAGGGTGCCCCTACGAGCAGTACTTC.

CDR3 nucleotide sequence: TGCACTGCCAGATGGACCACAGATACGCAGTATTTT. Amino acids: CTARWTTDTQYF. The J gene is TRBJ2-3, the V gene TRBV20-1; D call uncertain. CDR1 is DFQATT, CDR2 SNEGSKA, per germline (reference sequence). The length of the CDR3 is 12 residues.

As regards this clonotype: This may stem from a read error, because a much larger clone lies one nucleotide away. The chain employs TRBV12-3 or TRBV12-4 and TRBJ2-2; weak D call: TRBD2 (5 bases). CDR3 length: 15 residues. With 4 bases removed from V and 0 bases from J, the gap between germline ends came to 9 bases. The CDR3 DNA reads as TGTGCCAGCAGTTGGAGCGGCGCGAACACCGGGGAGCTGTTTTTT. It is translated as CASSWSGANTGELFF.

In this sample, this clonotype turned up many times. V usage is TRBV29-1 and J usage is TRBJ2-1; 9 nucleotides match TRBD2. V lost 3 bases and J lost 10; bases outside the gene matches: 7. The V gene's germline CDR1 is SQVTM and CDR2 ANQGSEA. This CDR3 comprises 13 residues. The CDR3 sequence: CSVEQLAGGEQFF. The CDR3 DNA follows: TGCAGCGTTGAGCAACTAGCGGGTGGCGAGCAGTTCTTC.

As to this clonotype: The junction and the germline gene differ at one end; a read error may be behind it. The rearrangement links TRBV5-1 to TRBJ2-2, with D possibly matching TRBD1 (5 bases). The CDR3 is made up of 14 amino acids. Germline V gives CDR1 SGHRS, CDR2 YFSETQ. The CDR3 spells CACSLEQASRELFF. Here the CDR3 DNA reads TGCGCCTGCAGCTTGGAACAGGCTTCGAGGGAGCTGTTTTTT.

This clonotype was picked up many times. CDR3 region: CASSHLVGAGRGHEQFF. In DNA, the CDR3 is TGTGCCAGCAGCCACCTCGTAGGGGCAGGGAGGGGCCATGAGCAGTTCTTC. The J gene is TRBJ2-1, the V gene TRBV11-2; 7 nucleotides match TRBD2. The CDR3 length is 17 residues. The V gene end was trimmed by 5 bases and the J gene end by 8 bases; junction bases not matched to a gene: 18. Germline V gene sequence: CDR1 SGHAT, CDR2 FQNNGV.

With respect to this clonotype: This sequence may be a read error, since a much larger clone differs from it by one base. V usage is TRBV20-1 and J usage is TRBJ2-1, with 9 bases identical to TRBD2. The closer fit of TRBJ2-7 to the DNA end suggests the J call may be wrong. The length of the CDR3 is 14 residues. Germline CDR1 is DFQATT and CDR2 is SNEGSKA (reference sequence). The CDR3 reads CSAWTTSGYNEQYF. CDR3 nucleotides: TGCAGTGCTTGGACGACTAGCGGTTACAATGAGCAGTACTTC.

This clonotype was seen only a few times. The V and J genes are TRBV6-5 and TRBJ1-5; unclear D gene. Deletions cut 5 bases from V and 1 base from J, with 12 bases between. This CDR3 region has 15 residues. Germline V CDR1 and CDR2: MNHEY, SVGAGI. DNA of the CDR3: TGTGCCAGCAGTCCCACAGTTAACAGCAATCAGCCCCAGCATTTT. The encoded protein is CASSPTVNSNQPQHF.

This clonotype was seen once. This may come from a read error, since a much larger clone is one base off. This rearrangement joins TRBV29-1 to TRBJ1-5; D is unclear. The ends were cut back, 4 bases at V and 3 bases at J, with 10 bases in the middle. Germline V lookup: CDR1 SQVTM, CDR2 ANQGSEA. The CDR3 has 13 residues. In DNA, the CDR3 is TGCAGCGTTGGAGGTACGATCAATCAGCCCCAGCATTTT. Its protein is CSVGGTINQPQHF.

Comments on this clonotype: Because the CDR3 is missing its conserved closing phenylalanine or tryptophan, this is likely a read error. It is unclear where the CDR3 begins or ends on the DNA, so no DNA is shown, and the CDR3 is as TCRdb lists it. The V and J genes are TRBV6-5 and TRBJ2-4; the table gives TRBD1 as D, unverified against the DNA. The CDR3 numbers 12 amino acids, ends counted. Germline V gives CDR1 MNHEY, CDR2 SVGAGI. This chain's CDR3 is CASSLSSAPFVL.

This clonotype was picked up a small number of times. The J gene is TRBJ2-7, the V gene TRBV20-1, with 11 bases that match TRBD2. The CDR3 loop spans 14 amino acids. Germline V lookup: CDR1 DFQATT, CDR2 SNEGSKA (reference sequence). V lost 5 bases to trimming and J lost 6 bases; unmatched junction nucleotides: 9. CDR3 amino acids: CSALKTSGRSEQYF. The CDR3 nucleotides are TGCAGTGCTCTGAAAACTAGCGGGAGATCCGAGCAGTACTTC.

This clonotype came up once. Possible read error: a much larger clone is one base away. The chain has TRBV20-1 and TRBJ2-1, with D possibly being TRBD2 (5 bases). CDR1 and CDR2 from the germline V gene are DFQATT and SNEGSKA (reference sequence). The CDR3 is made up of 14 amino acids. CDR3 in DNA: TGCAGTGGTAGAGTGGGTCGGGACTACAATGAGCAGTTCTTC. It codes for CSGRVGRDYNEQFF.